This T cell receptor beta chain was documented in a study of blood T cell repertoires in COVID-19. Study-wide background: Collection of acute and convalescent COVID-19 samples took place in the United States, Italy and Spain. From T cells, B-cell-depleted T cells, or PBMCs came the material, which was cDNA or gDNA.

Original data processing: Amplification with reference gene primers provided the estimates of nucleated cell counts. Sequencing used immunoSEQ multiplex PCR; TCRdb keeps in-frame clones, though not all of them. V and J calls and clone size come straight from that table; D and trimming were deduced from the DNA. The table shows roughly 99,000 clones, with approximately 88% occurring only once. Sequencing was carried out using peripheral blood. The receptor's source is a man between 40 and 49 years old with active or convalescent COVID-19.

This CDR3 is CASSDRDRGPNQPQHF. The CDR3 coding sequence is TGTGCCAGCAGCGACCGGGACAGGGGACCCAATCAGCCCCAGCATTTT. V gene TRBV7-8 combines with J gene TRBJ1-5; 10 bases align to TRBD1. Germline assignment: CDR1 SGHVS and CDR2 FQNEAQ. V lost 5 bases, J lost 3 bases, and 7 bases stayed unmatched. CDR3 length: 16 residues. Filled out from reference TRBV7-8 and TRBJ1-5, the complete variable domain reads GAGVSQSPRYKVAKRGQDVALRCDPISGHVSLFWYQQALGQGPEFLTYFQNEAQLDKSGLPSDRFFAERPEGSVSTLKIQRTQQEDSAVYLCASSDRDRGPNQPQHFGDGTRLSIL.